This note documents a single T cell receptor (beta chain) sequence. The data originate from a study of T cell changes during pregnancy in multiple sclerosis. Germline CDR1 MNHEY, CDR2 SVGAGI. Trimming cost V 2 bases and J 2 bases, with 6 bases left between them. The CDR3 is made up of 13 amino acids. Sequencing used immunoSEQ multiplex PCR; TCRdb keeps in-frame clones, though not all of them. Of 70,000 to 95,000 clones in the sample, roughly nine tenths were seen once. The sequences come from peripheral blood, collected in the second trimester of pregnancy. This TCR came from a female donor in good health, enrolled as a control in a pregnancy study. V and J are TRBV6-5 and TRBJ1-1, with D unclear. CDR3 in DNA: TGTGCCAGCAGTTACGATGGCAACACTGAAGCTTTCTTT. It codes for CASSYDGNTEAFF.